The 27 T cell receptor beta chains below all came from one sample that was sequenced in a study of T cells in Graves' hyperthyroidism and ophthalmopathy. TCR beta CDR3 regions were amplified from RNA transcripts. First-round RT-PCR of the TCR CDR3 relied on the HTBI primer set. Using its own MiXCR run on the multiplex PCR reads, TCRdb lists one record per CDR3 protein. Of some 50,000 distinct CDR3 sequences in the sample, over 40% are singletons; the top ten hold roughly 9.1%. Sequencing was done on a sample of blood. Receptor source: a woman between 45 and 65 years old with Graves' ophthalmopathy.

The table lists this clonotype with many counts. A much larger clone sits a single nucleotide away, making a read error possible. The chain uses TRBV20-1 and TRBJ2-1; TRBD2 matches at 10 bases. Per the germline V gene, CDR1 is DFQATT and CDR2 is SNEGSKA (reference sequence). The CDR3 covers 12 residues. J lost 9 bases, V lost 7 bases, and 6 bases had no gene match. CDR3 DNA: TGCAGTGTCCAGCGGGGGGGTAGTGAGCAGTTCTTC. It is translated as CSVQRGGSEQFF.

V usage is TRBV4-2 and J usage is TRBJ2-7; 7 bases align to TRBD1. With 2 bases clipped from V and 6 bases from J, the junction kept 13 bases outside the gene matches. CDR3 length equals 16 residues. Germline V CDR1 and CDR2: LGHNA, YNFKEQ. The CDR3 sequence is CASSQMTGTASIEQYF. The CDR3 nucleotides are TGTGCCAGCAGCCAAATGACCGGGACAGCCTCTATCGAGCAGTACTTC.

About this clonotype: An end of the junction does not agree with germline; a read error may underlie this. V is TRBV5-5 and J is TRBJ1-1, with 7 bases lining up with TRBD1. The CDR3 has 14 residues. CDR1 and CDR2 (germline): SGHKS, YYEKEE (reference sequence). For the CDR3, the DNA is TGTGCCAGCAGCTTTCCGGGACAGAACACGGAAGCTTTCTTT. This encodes CASSFPGQNTEAFF.

V and J are TRBV20-1 and TRBJ2-3, with D maybe TRBD2 (7 bases). The CDR3 has 15 residues. CDR1 is DFQATT and CDR2 is SNEGSKA in the germline V gene (reference sequence). V lost 6 bases, J lost 2 bases, and 18 bases lay in between. The CDR3 DNA reads as TGCAGTGCCGTTCCCGGGGGGCGGAACACAGATACGCAGTATTTT. Amino acid sequence: CSAVPGGRNTDTQYF.

This clonotype was counted at least ten times. V usage is TRBV13 and J usage is TRBJ2-2; no firm D call. CDR3 size: 12 residues. Germline loops: CDR1 PRHDT, CDR2 FYEKMQ (reference sequence). V was trimmed by 10 bases and J by 5 bases, leaving 11 bases between them. CDR3 protein: CAIRMGTGELFF. In nucleotides, the CDR3 is TGTGCCATACGTATGGGGACCGGGGAGCTGTTTTTT.

This clonotype was observed a few times. The chain has TRBV11-2 and TRBJ2-2; 8 positions match TRBD2. Germline V lookup: CDR1 SGHAT, CDR2 FQNNGV. V lost 1 base to trimming and J lost 1 base; unmatched junction nucleotides: 5. This CDR3 contains 17 residues. CDR3: CASSLGQAGGNTGELFF. DNA for the CDR3: TGTGCCAGCAGCTTAGGACAGGCGGGAGGGAACACCGGGGAGCTGTTTTTT.

A single count supports this clonotype. The chain uses TRBV7-2 and TRBJ1-1, with 10 bases matching TRBD1. Trimming took 5 bases from V and 5 from J; bases not matched to a gene: 11. Germline CDR1 is SGHTA and CDR2 is FQGNSA. This CDR3 region has 16 residues. CDR3 nucleotides: TGTGCCAGCAGCCCGACAGGGGGCCGTCTTTTGACTGAAGCTTTCTTT. It encodes CASSPTGGRLLTEAFF. The variable domain in full, with the rest retrieved from reference TRBV7-2 and TRBJ1-1, is GAGVSQSPSNKVTEKGKDVELRCDPISGHTALYWYRQSLGQGLEFLIYFQGNSAPDKSGLPSDRFSAERTGGSVSTLTIQRTQQEDSAVYLCASSPTGGRLLTEAFFGQGTRLTVV.

The chain has TRBV12-3 or TRBV12-4 and TRBJ1-2; D is perhaps TRBD1 (6 bases). Trimming took off 10 bases at V and 4 bases at J, with 19 bases between the two ends. This CDR3 comprises 14 residues. The CDR3 region has the DNA TGTGCCAACTCAAAGGGGGATGGTGTCTATGGCTACACCTTC. This gives the protein CANSKGDGVYGYTF.

As to this clonotype: This is likely a read error, given that the CDR3 carries no conserved phenylalanine or tryptophan at its end. The chain carries TRBV12-3 or TRBV12-4 and TRBJ2-3; TRBD1 agrees at 11 bases. The CDR3 runs to 14 residues. The trim removed 7 bases at V and 11 bases at J, leaving 11 bases unmatched. The CDR3 region has the DNA TGTGCCAGCACCCCCGGACAGGGGGCGGTCGAGCAGTATTGT. Residues: CASTPGQGAVEQYC.

This chain joins TRBV2 and TRBJ2-7; tentatively, D is TRBD2 (6 bases). CDR1 SNHLY and CDR2 FYNNEI come from the germline V gene. V was cut by 5 bases and J by 6 bases, with 8 bases left in between. The CDR3 contains 11 residues. The CDR3 bases are TGTGCCAGCAGTCCCGGGGGCGAGCAGTACTTC. This encodes CASSPGGEQYF.

The rearrangement joins TRBV7-9 to TRBJ2-2; D might be TRBD1 (6 bases). This CDR3 has 16 residues. Between the trimmed V and J ends, which lost 5 bases and 4 bases, there was a span of 17 bases. Per germline, CDR1 SEHNR and CDR2 FQNEAQ (reference sequence). CDR3 region: CASSAYRDAGTGELFF. The CDR3 nucleotides read TGTGCCAGCAGCGCGTACAGGGACGCGGGCACCGGGGAGCTGTTTTTT.

This clonotype has a handful of counts. This could be a read error, since a much larger clone is one nucleotide away. V usage is TRBV14 and J usage is TRBJ2-7; 9 positions agree with TRBD2. Per the germline V gene, CDR1 is SGHDN and CDR2 is FVKESK. With 5 bases clipped from V and 2 bases from J, the junction kept 7 bases outside the gene matches. The CDR3 totals 15 residues. Written as DNA, the CDR3 is TGTGCCAGCAGCTCGACTAGCGGAAACGCCTACGAGCAGTACTTC. Protein sequence: CASSSTSGNAYEQYF. Variable domain in full (rest from reference TRBV14 and TRBJ2-7): EAGVTQFPSHSVIEKGQTVTLRCDPISGHDNLYWYRRVMGKEIKFLLHFVKESKQDESGMPNNRFLAERTGGTYSTLKVQPAELEDSGVYFCASSSTSGNAYEQYFGPGTRLTVT.

This clonotype was counted ten times or more. This chain joins TRBV20-1 and TRBJ1-5, with 10 bases matching TRBD1. J lost 6 bases, V lost 1 base, and 6 bases had no gene match. CDR1 is DFQATT and CDR2 is SNEGSKA in the germline V gene (reference sequence). The CDR3 runs to 15 residues. Here the CDR3 reads CSARGRTGGFQPQHF. The CDR3 DNA follows: TGCAGTGCTAGAGGCCGGACAGGGGGATTTCAGCCCCAGCATTTT.

This clonotype was seen ten or more times. The CDR3 sequence is CASSSTGTVGETQYF. CDR3 DNA sequence: TGTGCCAGCAGCTCGACCGGGACAGTGGGAGAGACCCAGTACTTC. V is TRBV5-6 and J is TRBJ2-5, with 7 positions matching TRBD1. V lost 3 bases to trimming and J lost 4 bases; unmatched junction nucleotides: 9. Looked up from germline, CDR1 is SGHDT and CDR2 is YYEEEE. This CDR3 spans 15 amino acids.

V usage is TRBV7-7 and J usage is TRBJ2-7, with TRBD1 matching 9 bases. CDR3 length equals 13 residues. V was pared by 5 bases and J by 3 bases, with 2 bases of the junction left unmatched. Germline V gene sequence: CDR1 SSHAT, CDR2 FNYEAQ (reference sequence). CDR3 amino acids: CASSKDRGYEQYF. The CDR3 bases are TGTGCCAGCAGCAAGGACAGGGGCTACGAGCAGTACTTC.

This clonotype has only a few counts. A much more abundant neighbour one base away suggests this may be a read error. The chain carries TRBV12-3 or TRBV12-4 and TRBJ2-7, with a possible D match to TRBD1 (5 bases). The CDR3 runs 14 residues. Deletions cut 6 bases from V and 4 bases from J, with 16 bases between. The CDR3, as DNA: TGTGCCAGCAGCCCTCATAGGGGAAAGTACGAGCAGTACTTC. Translation gives CASSPHRGKYEQYF.

As to this clonotype: This may be a read error: a much more frequent sequence differs by one nucleotide. The chain employs TRBV6-1 and TRBJ1-1; D is uncertain. V was cut by 6 bases and J by 7 bases, with 18 bases left in between. Per germline, CDR1 MNHNS and CDR2 SASEGT. The CDR3 loop spans 14 amino acids. CDR3 DNA sequence: TGTGCCAGCAGGAAGGAACGGGGAAGGATTGAAGCTTTCTTT. The encoded protein is CASRKERGRIEAFF.

This clonotype was recorded many times. The chain recombines TRBV5-1 with TRBJ2-3, with 8 nucleotides matching TRBD2. CDR1 and CDR2 from the germline V gene are SGHRS and YFSETQ. V shed 5 bases and J 5 bases; nucleotides not matched to a gene: 10. The CDR3 has 15 amino acids. CDR3 sequence: CASRRGVAGRDTQYF. The CDR3 coding sequence is TGCGCCAGCAGGCGTGGGGTAGCGGGAAGAGATACGCAGTATTTT.

This clonotype was found a few times. The chain uses TRBV6-1 and TRBJ2-2; 9 nucleotides match TRBD2. The CDR3 covers 15 residues. V trimming: 6 bases; J trimming: 5 bases; junction bases outside the gene matches: 7. CDR1 and CDR2 from the germline V gene are MNHNS and SASEGT. CDR3 sequence (DNA): TGTGCCAGCAGCAAGGGGACTAGCCGGACCGGGGAGCTGTTTTTT. This translates into CASSKGTSRTGELFF.

This clonotype has ten or more counts. This sequence joins TRBV11-3 and TRBJ2-2, with TRBD1 identical over 7 bases. The CDR3 totals 16 residues. Germline loops: CDR1 SGHNT, CDR2 YENEEA. Trimming took 2 bases from V and 0 from J; bases not matched to a gene: 3. CDR3 DNA sequence: TGTGCCAGCAGCTTATCCGGGACAGCGAACACCGGGGAGCTGTTTTTT. Encoded protein: CASSLSGTANTGELFF.

Remarks on this clonotype: This is likely a read error, given that the CDR3 carries no conserved phenylalanine or tryptophan at its end. It is unclear where the CDR3 begins or ends on the DNA, so no DNA is shown, and the CDR3 is as TCRdb lists it. V is TRBV9 and J is TRBJ2-1. Termini included, the CDR3 measures 15 amino acids. The V gene's germline CDR1 is SGDLS and CDR2 YYNGEE. The chain's CDR3 is CASSVGGSSYNEQVR.

Remarks on this clonotype: A read error is likely, as this CDR3 ends without the conserved phenylalanine or tryptophan. This rearrangement joins TRBV20-1 to TRBJ2-1; TRBD2 aligns across 14 bases. CDR1 and CDR2 (germline): DFQATT, SNEGSKA (reference sequence). V lost 6 bases to trimming and J lost 8 bases; unmatched junction nucleotides: 12. The length of the CDR3 is 16 residues. The CDR3 nucleotides read TGCAGTGCCGGCAGTACGACTAGCGGGGGGGCCGATGAGCAGTTCTGC. It encodes CSAGSTTSGGADEQFC.

This chain connects TRBV7-3 to TRBJ2-1; 8 positions agree with TRBD1. CDR3 length: 14 residues. Germline V gene lookup returns CDR1 SGHTA and CDR2 FQGTGA. The J segment lost 9 bases and the V segment lost 4 bases, leaving 8 bases of the junction unmatched. The CDR3 bases are TGTGCCAGCAGCTCACCGGGACAGGACAGTGAGCAGTTCTTC. Its translation is CASSSPGQDSEQFF.

This clonotype was seen many times. This chain joins TRBV3-1 and TRBJ2-7; D uncertain. Germline CDR1 and CDR2: LGHDT and YNNKEL (reference sequence). Trimming took off 5 bases at V and 8 bases at J, with 10 bases between the two ends. CDR3 length: 11 amino acids. CDR3 DNA sequence: TGTGCCAGCAGCTCCCATAGCAAGCAGTACTTC. Translation gives CASSSHSKQYF.

The chain is built from TRBV29-1 and TRBJ1-5; no clear D. The CDR3 spans 13 residues. Trimming removed 6 bases from V and 3 bases from J, with 12 bases in between. Germline V gene data show CDR1 as SQVTM and CDR2 as ANQGSEA. CDR3 sequence reads: CSVVSGHNQPQHF. The CDR3 DNA follows: TGCAGCGTAGTCTCCGGTCACAATCAGCCCCAGCATTTT.

The rearrangement uses TRBV2 and TRBJ2-1, with a tentative D call TRBD1 (6 bases). The CDR3 has 12 residues. The V end was cut by 7 bases, the J end by 7 bases, with 11 bases between. Germline V gene sequence: CDR1 SNHLY, CDR2 FYNNEI. The CDR3 sequence: CASTPQGNEQFF. CDR3 DNA: TGTGCCAGCACCCCTCAGGGGAATGAGCAGTTCTTC.

As to this clonotype: Because the CDR3 is missing its conserved closing phenylalanine or tryptophan, this is likely a read error. The chain recombines TRBV4-1 with TRBJ2-1; D not certain. The CDR3 contains 13 residues. Germline values: CDR1 MGHRA, CDR2 YSYEKL. V lost 0 bases, J lost 6 bases, and 6 bases lay in between. CDR3 sequence (DNA): TGCGCCAGCAGCCAAGATTATCTCAATGAGCAGTTCATC. It encodes CASSQDYLNEQFI.